This T cell receptor beta chain was documented in a study of cytomegalovirus exposure and HLA in healthy donors. Primers included in the PCR were 60 Vbeta and 13 Jbeta primers. Clones were read by immunoSEQ multiplex PCR, and TCRdb kept only the in-frame ones, dropping some. The data contain more than 65,000 clones, 75% to 80% of them singletons. Germline V lookup: CDR1 MNHEY, CDR2 SVGAGI. The length of the CDR3 is 13 residues. V shed 2 bases and J shed 3 bases, with 7 bases lying between them. The TCR sequence derives from a female donor in good health and CMV-seronegative. V and J are TRBV6-5 and TRBJ1-1; no clear D gene. Source material: PBMCs. The CDR3 here is CASSYGSDTEAFF. The CDR3 bases are TGTGCCAGCAGTTACGGTTCGGACACTGAAGCTTTCTTT.